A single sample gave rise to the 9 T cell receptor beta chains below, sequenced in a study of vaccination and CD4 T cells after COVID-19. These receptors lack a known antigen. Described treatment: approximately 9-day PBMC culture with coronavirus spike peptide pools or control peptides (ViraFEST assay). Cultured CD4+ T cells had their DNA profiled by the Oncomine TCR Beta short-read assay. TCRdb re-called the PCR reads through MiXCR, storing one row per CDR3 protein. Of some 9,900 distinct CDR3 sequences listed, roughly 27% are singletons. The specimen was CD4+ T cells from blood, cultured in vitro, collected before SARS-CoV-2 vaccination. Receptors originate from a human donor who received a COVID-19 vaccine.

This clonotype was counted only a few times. CDR3 amino acids: CASSLKYLGSASTDTQYF. In nucleotides, the CDR3 is TGTGCCAGCAGCTTAAAGTACCTGGGCAGCGCTAGCACAGATACGCAGTATTTT. V and J are TRBV7-3 and TRBJ2-3; D not certain. Trimming cost V 1 base and J 0 bases, with 17 bases left between them. Germline V gives CDR1 SGHTA, CDR2 FQGTGA. This CDR3 is built from 18 residues.

The CDR3 here is CASSPDSYGYTF. DNA of the CDR3: TGTGCCAGCAGTCCGGACAGCTATGGCTACACCTTC. The chain couples TRBV12-3 or TRBV12-4 to TRBJ1-2; a weak D match, TRBD1 (6 bases). V was cut by 5 bases and J by 4 bases, with 8 bases left in between. This CDR3 spans 12 amino acids.

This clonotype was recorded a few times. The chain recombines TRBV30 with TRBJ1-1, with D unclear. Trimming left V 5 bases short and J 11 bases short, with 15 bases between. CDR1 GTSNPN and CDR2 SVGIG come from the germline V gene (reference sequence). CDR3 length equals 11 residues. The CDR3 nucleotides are TGTGCCTGGTTAGACAAGAGGTACGCTTTCTTT. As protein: CAWLDKRYAFF.

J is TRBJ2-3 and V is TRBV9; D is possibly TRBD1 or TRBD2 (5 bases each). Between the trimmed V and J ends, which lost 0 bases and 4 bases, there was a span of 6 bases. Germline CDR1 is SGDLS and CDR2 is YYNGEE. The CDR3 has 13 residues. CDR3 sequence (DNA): TGTGCCAGCAGCGTAGCGGGGCCAGATACGCAGTATTTT. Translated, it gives CASSVAGPDTQYF.

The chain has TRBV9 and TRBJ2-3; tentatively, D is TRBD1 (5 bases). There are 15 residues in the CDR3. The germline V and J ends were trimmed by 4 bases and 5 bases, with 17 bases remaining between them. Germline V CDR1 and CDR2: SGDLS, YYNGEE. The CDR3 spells CASSQLGRTRDTQYF. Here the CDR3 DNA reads TGTGCCAGCAGCCAGCTGGGGCGGACACGAGATACGCAGTATTTT.

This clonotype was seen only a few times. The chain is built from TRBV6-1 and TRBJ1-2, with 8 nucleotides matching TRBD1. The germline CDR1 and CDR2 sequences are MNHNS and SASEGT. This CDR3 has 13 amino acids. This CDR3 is CSAARTGNYGYTF. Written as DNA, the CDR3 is TGTTCCGCCGCAAGGACAGGGAACTATGGCTACACCTTC.

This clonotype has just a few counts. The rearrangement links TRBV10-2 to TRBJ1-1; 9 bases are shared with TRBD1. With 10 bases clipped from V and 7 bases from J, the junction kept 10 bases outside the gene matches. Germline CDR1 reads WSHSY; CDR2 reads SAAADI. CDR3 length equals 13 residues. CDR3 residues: CATTRDRDGEAFF. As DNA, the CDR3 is TGCGCCACAACCCGGGACAGGGACGGTGAAGCTTTCTTT.

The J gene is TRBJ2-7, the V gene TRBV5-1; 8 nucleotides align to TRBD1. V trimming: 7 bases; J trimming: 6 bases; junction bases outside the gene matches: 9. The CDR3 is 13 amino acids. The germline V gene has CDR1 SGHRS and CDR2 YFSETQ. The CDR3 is CASLGQGEGEQYF. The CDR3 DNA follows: TGCGCCAGCCTTGGACAGGGTGAAGGCGAGCAGTACTTC.

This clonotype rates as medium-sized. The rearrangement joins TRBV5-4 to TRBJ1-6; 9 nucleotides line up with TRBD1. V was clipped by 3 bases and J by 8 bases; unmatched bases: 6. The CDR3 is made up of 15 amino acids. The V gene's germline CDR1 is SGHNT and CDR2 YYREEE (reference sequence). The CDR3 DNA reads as TGTGCCAGCAGCTCGGCCGGGACAGGGCATTCACCCCTCCACTTT. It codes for CASSSAGTGHSPLHF.